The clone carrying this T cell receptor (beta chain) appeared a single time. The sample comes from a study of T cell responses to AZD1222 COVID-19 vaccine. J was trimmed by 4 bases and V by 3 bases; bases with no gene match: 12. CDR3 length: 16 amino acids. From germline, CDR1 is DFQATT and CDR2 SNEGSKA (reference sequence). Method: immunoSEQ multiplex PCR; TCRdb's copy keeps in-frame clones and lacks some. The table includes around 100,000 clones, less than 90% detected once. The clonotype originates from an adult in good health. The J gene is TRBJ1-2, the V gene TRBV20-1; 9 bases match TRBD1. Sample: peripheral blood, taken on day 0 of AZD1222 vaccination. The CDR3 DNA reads TGCAGTGCTAGTCCTGGGGGGACAGGGAGACGCTATGGCTACACCTTC. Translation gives CSASPGGTGRRYGYTF.